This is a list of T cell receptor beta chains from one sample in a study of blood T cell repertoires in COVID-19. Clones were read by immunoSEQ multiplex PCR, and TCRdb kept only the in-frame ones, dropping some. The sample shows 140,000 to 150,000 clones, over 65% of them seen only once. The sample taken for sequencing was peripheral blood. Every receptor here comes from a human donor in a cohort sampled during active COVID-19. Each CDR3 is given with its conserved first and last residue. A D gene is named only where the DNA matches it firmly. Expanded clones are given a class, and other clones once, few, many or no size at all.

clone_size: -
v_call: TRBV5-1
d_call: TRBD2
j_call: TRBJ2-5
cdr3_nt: TGCGCCAGCACCAGAGGACTAGCGGGGATCCAAGAGACCCAGTACTTC
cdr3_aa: CASTRGLAGIQETQYF

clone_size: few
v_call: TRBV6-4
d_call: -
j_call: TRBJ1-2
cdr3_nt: TGTGCCAGCAGTGACCCTTCGCGCCTAGGTGGCTACACCTTC
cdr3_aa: CASSDPSRLGGYTF

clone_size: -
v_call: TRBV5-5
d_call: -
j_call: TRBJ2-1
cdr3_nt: TGTGCCAGCAGCTTTGGCAGGGAGGTATCGAGTGAGCAGTTCTTC
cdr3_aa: CASSFGREVSSEQFF

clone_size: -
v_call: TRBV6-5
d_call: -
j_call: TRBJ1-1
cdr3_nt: TGTGCCAGCAGACGACAAGGGGAGGACACTGAAGCTTTCTTT
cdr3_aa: CASRRQGEDTEAFF

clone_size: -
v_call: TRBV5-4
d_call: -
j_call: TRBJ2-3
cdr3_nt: TGTGCCAGCAGCCAGGGACTCCCCGCAGATACGCAGTATTTT
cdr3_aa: CASSQGLPADTQYF

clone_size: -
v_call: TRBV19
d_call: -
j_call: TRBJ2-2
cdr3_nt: TGTGCCAGTAGTATAAAGTTACGGGTGAACACCGGGGAGCTGTTTTTT
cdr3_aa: CASSIKLRVNTGELFF

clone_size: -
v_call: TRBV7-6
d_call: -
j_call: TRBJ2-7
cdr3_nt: TGTGCCAGCAGCTTCCTACCAAGAGAGGACGAGCAGTACTTC
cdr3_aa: CASSFLPREDEQYF

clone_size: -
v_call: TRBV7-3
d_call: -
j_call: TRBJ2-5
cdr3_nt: TGTGCCAGCAGCCCCACAGGGACTAAGCGGCAAGAGACCCAGTACTTC
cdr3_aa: CASSPTGTKRQETQYF

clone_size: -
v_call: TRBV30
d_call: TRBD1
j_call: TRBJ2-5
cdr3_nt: TGTGCCTGGAGCGGGACAGGGGGCAGAGAGACCCAGTACTTC
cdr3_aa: CAWSGTGGRETQYF

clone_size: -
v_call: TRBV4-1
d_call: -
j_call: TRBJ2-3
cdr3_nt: TGCGCCAGCAGCCAGCGCGGGTTGTCGGGGGATACAGATACGCAGTATTTT
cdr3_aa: CASSQRGLSGDTDTQYF

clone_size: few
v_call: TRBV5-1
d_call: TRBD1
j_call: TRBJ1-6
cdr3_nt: TGCGCCAGCAGCCCTGAGACAGGGTTTTCACCCCTCCACTTT
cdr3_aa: CASSPETGFSPLHF

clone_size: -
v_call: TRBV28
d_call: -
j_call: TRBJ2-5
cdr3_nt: TGTGCCAGCAGTTTGGGGCCCATGTACCAAGAGACCCAGTACTTC
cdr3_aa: CASSLGPMYQETQYF

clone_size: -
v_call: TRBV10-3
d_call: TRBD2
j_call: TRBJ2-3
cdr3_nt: TGTGCCGTATCACCCTTAGGACTAGCAGTCAGAAATACGCAGTATTTT
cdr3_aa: CAVSPLGLAVRNTQYF

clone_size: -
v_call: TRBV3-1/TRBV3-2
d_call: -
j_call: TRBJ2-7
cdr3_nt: TGTGCCAGCAGCCCGACCGGAGGCTCCTACGAGCAGTACTTC
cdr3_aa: CASSPTGGSYEQYF

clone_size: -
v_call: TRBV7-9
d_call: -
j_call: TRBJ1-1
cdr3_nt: TGTGCCAGCAGCTTAGCGAAAACAGTAACTAACACTGAAGCTTTCTTT
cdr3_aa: CASSLAKTVTNTEAFF

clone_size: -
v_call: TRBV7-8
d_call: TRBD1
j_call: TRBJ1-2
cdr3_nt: TGTGCCAGCAGCTGGGGACAGGGTCACTATGGCTACACCTTC
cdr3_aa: CASSWGQGHYGYTF

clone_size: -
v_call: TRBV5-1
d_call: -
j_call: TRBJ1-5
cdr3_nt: TGCGCCAGCAGCTTGGATAGCAGCAATCAGCCCCAGCATTTT
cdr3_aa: CASSLDSSNQPQHF

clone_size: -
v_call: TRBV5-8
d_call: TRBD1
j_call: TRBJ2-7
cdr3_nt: TGTGCCAGCAGCTGGACAGGGGGGTCCTACGAGCAGTACTTC
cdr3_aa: CASSWTGGSYEQYF

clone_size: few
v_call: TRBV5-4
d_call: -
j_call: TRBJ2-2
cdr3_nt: TGTGCCAGCAGCTTGGGAGGGTTGAACACCGGGGAGCTGTTTTTT
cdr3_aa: CASSLGGLNTGELFF

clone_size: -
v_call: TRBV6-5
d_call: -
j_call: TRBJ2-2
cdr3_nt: TGTGCCAGCAGTCCCCGATCGGGGTCCACCGGGGAGCTGTTTTTT
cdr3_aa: CASSPRSGSTGELFF

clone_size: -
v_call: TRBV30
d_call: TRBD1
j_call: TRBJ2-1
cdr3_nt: TGTGCCTGGAGTTCTACTCCGACAGGGTTTAATGAGCAGTTCTTC
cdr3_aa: CAWSSTPTGFNEQFF

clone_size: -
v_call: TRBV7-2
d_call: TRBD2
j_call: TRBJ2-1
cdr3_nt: TGTGCCAGCAGCTTCCTAGCGGGTAGTTACAATGAGCAGTTCTTC
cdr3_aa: CASSFLAGSYNEQFF

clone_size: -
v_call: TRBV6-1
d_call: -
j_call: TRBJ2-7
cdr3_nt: TGTGCCAGCAGTGAAAAGACAGCAAAGAGCTACGAGCAGTACTTC
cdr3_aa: CASSEKTAKSYEQYF

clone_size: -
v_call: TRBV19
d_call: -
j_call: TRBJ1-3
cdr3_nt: TGTGCCAGTAGTATAGATGCCCGGGCTGGAAACACCATATATTTT
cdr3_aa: CASSIDARAGNTIYF

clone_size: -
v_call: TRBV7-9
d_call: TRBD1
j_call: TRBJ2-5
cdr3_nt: TGTGCCAGCAGCGAACAGGGGCTCCAAGAGACCCAGTACTTC
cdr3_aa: CASSEQGLQETQYF

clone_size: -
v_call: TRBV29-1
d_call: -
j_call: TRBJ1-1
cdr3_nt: TGCAGCGTTGGTGGGCAGTACACTGAAGCTTTCTTT
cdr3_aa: CSVGGQYTEAFF

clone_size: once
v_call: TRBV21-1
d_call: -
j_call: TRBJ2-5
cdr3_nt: TGTGCCAGCAGCAGGATCAAAGCAGCGGGAGGCTGGAAGACCCAGTACTTC
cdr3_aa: CASSRIKAAGGWKTQYF

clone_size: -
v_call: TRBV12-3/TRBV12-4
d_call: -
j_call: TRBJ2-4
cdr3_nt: TGTGCCAGCACCCCAACAGGGCTGGACATTCAGTACTTC
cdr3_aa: CASTPTGLDIQYF

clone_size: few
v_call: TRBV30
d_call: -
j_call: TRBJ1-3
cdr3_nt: TGTGCCTGGAGTTTTGGGGCCCCCGGCTCTGGAAACACCATATATTTT
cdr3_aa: CAWSFGAPGSGNTIYF

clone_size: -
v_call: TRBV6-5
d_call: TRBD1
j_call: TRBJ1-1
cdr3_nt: TGTGCCAGCAGTCCCGGACAGGGGAGGACTGAAGCTTTCTTT
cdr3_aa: CASSPGQGRTEAFF

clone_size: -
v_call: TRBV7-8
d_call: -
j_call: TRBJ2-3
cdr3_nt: TGTGCCAGCAGCATACTAGGGGGGGGTCAGGGGACAGATACGCAGTATTTT
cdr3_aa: CASSILGGGQGTDTQYF

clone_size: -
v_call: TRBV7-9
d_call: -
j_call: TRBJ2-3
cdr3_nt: TGTGCCAGCAGCTTATTACGGGCAGGGGGCACAGATACGCAGTATTTT
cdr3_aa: CASSLLRAGGTDTQYF

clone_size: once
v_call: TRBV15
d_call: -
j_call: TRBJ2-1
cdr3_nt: TGTGCCACCAGCAGATGGACGGGGAGCTCCTACAATGAGCAGTTCTTC
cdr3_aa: CATSRWTGSSYNEQFF

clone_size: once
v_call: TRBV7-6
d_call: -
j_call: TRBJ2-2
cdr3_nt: TGTGCCAGCAGCTTATCCGGCACCGGGGAGCTGTTTTTT
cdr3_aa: CASSLSGTGELFF

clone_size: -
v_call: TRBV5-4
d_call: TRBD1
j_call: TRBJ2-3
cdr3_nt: TGTGCCAGCAGCGACCGGACAGGAAGCACAGATACGCAGTATTTT
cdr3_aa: CASSDRTGSTDTQYF

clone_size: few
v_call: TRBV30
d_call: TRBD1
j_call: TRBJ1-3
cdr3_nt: TGTGCCTGCGCTACAGGGGTCGGAAACACCATATATTTT
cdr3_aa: CACATGVGNTIYF